Following are 29 T cell receptor beta chains from one sample sequenced in a study of blood T cell repertoires in COVID-19. Assay used: immunoSEQ multiplex PCR; TCRdb lists only in-frame clones, some missing. This table has over 60,000 clones, about 83% appearing once. Sequencing was performed on peripheral blood. These TCRs come from a man in his forties or fifties with COVID-19, enrolled during active disease.

The chain recombines TRBV30 with TRBJ1-6; D might be TRBD1 (5 bases). V shed 5 bases and J shed 8 bases, with 13 bases lying between them. Looked up from germline, CDR1 is GTSNPN and CDR2 is SVGIG (reference sequence). The length of the CDR3 is 13 residues. Here the CDR3 reads CAWSGTEYSPLHF. The DNA of the CDR3 is TGTGCCTGGTCCGGGACTGAGTATTCACCCCTCCACTTT.

This sequence joins TRBV5-6 and TRBJ2-3, with 7 bases that match TRBD1. Trimming cost V 2 bases and J 2 bases; bases outside gene matches: 5. CDR3 size: 15 residues. Germline CDR1 is SGHDT and CDR2 is YYEEEE. The CDR3 reads CASSLWTGPTDTQYF. DNA of the CDR3: TGTGCCAGCAGCTTATGGACAGGCCCCACAGATACGCAGTATTTT.

V is TRBV30 and J is TRBJ1-1, with TRBD1 as a possible D gene (6 bases). The ends were cut back, 5 bases at V and 5 bases at J, with 18 bases in the middle. The germline gives CDR1 GTSNPN, CDR2 SVGIG (reference sequence). This CDR3 has 14 amino acids. CDR3 sequence (DNA): TGTGCCTGGGGCGGGATCAGGGGAAGGACTGAAGCTTTCTTT. Protein sequence: CAWGGIRGRTEAFF.

The chain is built from TRBV9 and TRBJ2-5; TRBD1 matches at 8 bases. There are 14 residues in the CDR3. Per the germline V gene, CDR1 is SGDLS and CDR2 is YYNGEE. V was clipped by 3 bases and J by 8 bases; unmatched bases: 9. This chain's CDR3 is CASSATDRGGTQYF. CDR3 sequence (DNA): TGTGCCAGCAGCGCGACAGACAGGGGAGGAACCCAGTACTTC. Full variable domain (missing parts from reference TRBV9 and TRBJ2-5): DSGVTQTPKHLITATGQRVTLRCSPRSGDLSVYWYQQSLDQGLQFLIQYYNGEERAKGNILERFSAQQFPDLHSELNLSSLELGDSALYFCASSATDRGGTQYFGPGTRLLVL.

The rearrangement uses TRBV5-1 and TRBJ1-2; TRBD1 agrees at 7 bases. CDR1 and CDR2 (germline): SGHRS, YFSETQ. This CDR3 contains 14 residues. V was pared by 4 bases and J by 0 bases, with 3 bases of the junction left unmatched. As DNA, the CDR3 is TGCGCCAGCAGCCGGGACAGAACTAACTATGGCTACACCTTC. As protein: CASSRDRTNYGYTF.

The chain has TRBV5-6 and TRBJ1-4; 9 bases fit TRBD1. V shed 2 bases, J shed 10 bases, and the junction held 6 bases outside the gene matches. Germline values: CDR1 SGHDT, CDR2 YYEEEE. CDR3 size: 14 residues. CDR3 nucleotide sequence: TGTGCCAGCAGCTTACAGGGGGCGCTCGGAAAACTGTTTTTT. Translating it yields CASSLQGALGKLFF.

This chain uses TRBV27 with TRBJ2-7; 10 bases are a match to TRBD2. CDR1 and CDR2 from the germline V gene are MNHEY and SMNVEV (reference sequence). The junction had 4 bases not matched to a gene; V was cut back by 6 bases and J by 5 bases. The CDR3 loop spans 13 amino acids. The CDR3 protein is CASRASGRNEQYF. CDR3 in DNA: TGTGCCAGCAGGGCTAGCGGGAGAAACGAGCAGTACTTC.

This chain uses TRBV28 with TRBJ1-2; a possible D gene is TRBD1 (6 bases). Germline V gene data show CDR1 as MDHEN and CDR2 as SYDVKM. Trimming shortened V by 4 bases and J by 8 bases, and 14 bases separated the two germline ends. There are 13 residues in the CDR3. CDR3 residues: CASSSQGFRGYTF. The CDR3 DNA sequence: TGTGCCAGCAGTTCACAGGGATTTAGAGGCTACACCTTC.

The chain has TRBV2 and TRBJ2-7, with TRBD1 matching over 7 bases. V shed 3 bases, J shed 2 bases, and the junction held 4 bases outside the gene matches. The CDR3 length is 14 residues. Germline values: CDR1 SNHLY, CDR2 FYNNEI. CDR3 coding DNA: TGTGCCAGCAGTGAGGGGCAGGGGGCCTACGAGCAGTACTTC. Translated, it gives CASSEGQGAYEQYF.

The J gene is TRBJ2-1, the V gene TRBV9; TRBD2 agrees at 9 bases. V dropped 0 bases and J dropped 10; count of bases not matched to a gene: 14. CDR3 length: 17 residues. Germline CDR1 reads SGDLS; CDR2 reads YYNGEE. Written as DNA, the CDR3 is TGTGCCAGCAGCGTAGCTTTGAAAGCGGGAGGCGATAAAGAGCAGTTCTTC. Translated, it gives CASSVALKAGGDKEQFF.

The V call is TRBV5-3, the J call TRBJ2-1; the D is unclear. TRBV5-3 is reported as an ORF; its role is uncertain. V was clipped by 0 bases and J by 5 bases, with 6 bases between them. CDR3 length: 13 amino acids. In nucleotides, the CDR3 is TGTGCCAGAAGCTTGGGGCCACACAATGAGCAGTTCTTC. It encodes CARSLGPHNEQFF.

The V and J genes are TRBV5-1 and TRBJ2-6; possibly TRBD1 for D (5 bases). Between the trimmed V and J ends, which lost 4 bases and 2 bases, there was a span of 13 bases. Germline CDR1 reads SGHRS; CDR2 reads YFSETQ. This CDR3 has 16 amino acids. CDR3 nucleotides: TGCGCCAGCAGCGCATCAGGGAACGCTGGGGCCAACGTCCTGACTTTC. Translated, it gives CASSASGNAGANVLTF.

The V gene is TRBV27, the J gene TRBJ2-1, with 11 bases identical to TRBD2. In germline, CDR1 is MNHEY, CDR2 SMNVEV (reference sequence). The CDR3 loop spans 18 amino acids. V lost 6 bases to trimming and J lost 7 bases; unmatched junction nucleotides: 17. As DNA, the CDR3 is TGTGCCAGCAGACCCGGGACTAGCGGAACTCCTTCAGGGAATGAGCAGTTCTTC. Protein sequence: CASRPGTSGTPSGNEQFF.

The chain employs TRBV5-4 and TRBJ2-6, with D possibly TRBD2 on 7 matching bases. The germline gives CDR1 SGHNT, CDR2 YYREEE (reference sequence). The CDR3 sequence is 16 residues long. The CDR3 region has the DNA TGTGCAACGGGGGGCCCACAGAGCTCTGGGGCCAACGTCCTGACTTTC. Protein product: CATGGPQSSGANVLTF.

V gene TRBV7-8 combines with J gene TRBJ2-2; 12 bases are a match to TRBD1. V lost 1 base to trimming and J lost 4 bases; unmatched junction nucleotides: 7. The CDR3 runs 18 residues. Per germline, CDR1 SGHVS and CDR2 FQNEAQ. The CDR3 reads CASSLGGTGGAGTGELFF. The CDR3 nucleotides read TGTGCCAGCAGCTTAGGCGGGACAGGGGGCGCGGGCACCGGGGAGCTGTTTTTT.

The chain couples TRBV2 to TRBJ1-5; D uncertain. The germline V gene encodes CDR1 SNHLY and CDR2 FYNNEI. Trimming took 0 bases from V and 3 from J, leaving 9 bases between them. This CDR3 contains 15 residues. CDR3 bases: TGTGCCAGCAGTGAAGCGGGCCAGATCAATCAGCCCCAGCATTTT. Translation: CASSEAGQINQPQHF.

The rearrangement uses TRBV11-2 and TRBJ2-3, with TRBD2 as a possible D gene (6 bases). The CDR3 loop spans 17 amino acids. V was shortened by 6 bases and J by 2 bases, with 21 bases between the two germline ends. Germline CDR1 is SGHAT and CDR2 is FQNNGV. CDR3 loop: CASSQLEGPRATDTQYF. The DNA for the CDR3 is TGTGCCAGCAGTCAGCTGGAGGGCCCTCGAGCCACAGATACGCAGTATTTT.

The J gene is TRBJ2-5, the V gene TRBV3-1 (or the pseudogene TRBV3-2); 9 bases match TRBD1. Germline-derived CDR1 and CDR2 are LGHDT and YNNKEL (reference sequence). J was trimmed by 5 bases and V by 5 bases; bases with no gene match: 9. This CDR3 has 15 amino acids. CDR3 sequence: CASSVRDRVMETQYF. CDR3 sequence (DNA): TGTGCCAGCAGCGTCCGGGACAGGGTGATGGAGACCCAGTACTTC.

V usage is TRBV28 and J usage is TRBJ1-1; TRBD1 matches at 10 bases. Trimming took 5 bases from V and 4 from J; bases not matched to a gene: 7. Germline loops: CDR1 MDHEN, CDR2 SYDVKM. This CDR3 spans 15 amino acids. The CDR3 is CASSQRTGGITEAFF. The DNA for the CDR3 is TGTGCCAGCAGTCAAAGGACAGGGGGAATCACTGAAGCTTTCTTT. Using reference TRBV28 and TRBJ1-1 for the parts outside the CDR3, the full variable domain is DVKVTQSSRYLVKRTGEKVFLECVQDMDHENMFWYRQDPGLGLRLIYFSYDVKMKEKGDIPEGYSVSREKKERFSLILESASTNQTSMYLCASSQRTGGITEAFFGQGTRLTVV.

This clone was counted a single time. This chain connects TRBV5-1 to TRBJ2-7; 12 bases fit TRBD2. Trimming took 3 bases from V and 7 from J; bases not matched to a gene: 11. Germline loops: CDR1 SGHRS, CDR2 YFSETQ. CDR3 length equals 16 residues. CDR3 sequence: CASSSHASGRAGEQYF. The CDR3, as DNA: TGCGCCAGCAGCTCGCACGCTAGCGGGAGGGCTGGTGAGCAGTACTTC.

CDR3 in DNA: TGTGCCAGTAGTATAGGGAGCGGGGACTACACCGGGGAGCTGTTTTTT. Translation: CASSIGSGDYTGELFF. The chain joins TRBV19 to TRBJ2-2, with TRBD2 matching over 7 bases. Germline V gives CDR1 LNHDA, CDR2 SQIVND (reference sequence). The V gene end was trimmed by 1 base and the J gene end by 3 bases; junction bases not matched to a gene: 5. The CDR3 consists of 16 residues.

The rearrangement links TRBV11-2 to TRBJ2-5, with D possibly matching TRBD2 (5 bases). The CDR3 totals 12 residues. CDR1 and CDR2 from the germline V gene are SGHAT and FQNNGV. V lost 5 bases and J 2 bases, leaving 6 bases between the germline ends. The CDR3 DNA sequence: TGTGCCAGCAGCGAGGGACAAGAGACCCAGTACTTC. Translation: CASSEGQETQYF.

V gene TRBV21-1 combines with J gene TRBJ2-7; the table gives TRBD1 as D, unverified against the DNA. TRBV21-1 is labeled a pseudogene. The length of the CDR3 is 14 residues. The CDR3 here is CASSSGTESYEQYF. The CDR3 DNA is TGTGCCAGCAGCTCCGGGACAGAGTCCTACGAGCAGTACTTC.

This clone was picked up one time. The chain combines TRBV6-6 with TRBJ1-1; D ambiguous. Germline V CDR1 and CDR2: MNHNY, SVGAGI (reference sequence). The CDR3 sequence is 13 residues long. With 4 bases removed from V and 2 bases from J, the gap between germline ends came to 8 bases. The CDR3 DNA is TGTGCCAGCAGTTCCTGGACTAACACTGAAGCTTTCTTT. It yields the protein CASSSWTNTEAFF.

The chain uses TRBV30 and TRBJ1-1; D remains ambiguous. From germline, CDR1 is GTSNPN and CDR2 SVGIG (reference sequence). Trimming pared 0 bases from V and 1 base from J, leaving 18 bases between. The CDR3 length is 17 residues. In DNA form, the CDR3 reads TGTGCCTGGAGTGTCCCCCGGGAATGGGGAAGGAACACTGAAGCTTTCTTT. It yields the protein CAWSVPREWGRNTEAFF.

This clone was counted between two and nine times. The V and J genes are TRBV28 and TRBJ2-7; TRBD2 matches 13 bases. The CDR3 runs to 15 residues. After removal of 6 bases from V and 5 bases from J, the junction contained 7 bases not matched to a gene. Germline V lookup: CDR1 MDHEN, CDR2 SYDVKM. The CDR3 DNA reads as TGTGCCAGCAGACCACTAGCGGGAGGGCCCCACGAGCAGTACTTC. Its protein product is CASRPLAGGPHEQYF.

This clone is a singleton in its sample. The J gene is TRBJ2-3, the V gene TRBV24-1; TRBD2 might be the D (5 bases). V was trimmed by 5 bases and J by 4 bases, leaving 9 bases between them. The CDR3 is 13 residues long. The germline CDR1 and CDR2 sequences are KGHDR and SFDVKD. CDR3 sequence: CATSGLLADTQYF. DNA of the CDR3: TGTGCCACCAGTGGACTACTGGCAGATACGCAGTATTTT.

This clone appeared a single time. The chain carries TRBV15 and TRBJ2-3, with 14 bases identical to TRBD2. The CDR3 is 17 residues long. Unmatched junction bases numbered 3, after V lost 1 base and J lost 3 bases. Germline assignment: CDR1 LNHNV and CDR2 YYDKDF (reference sequence). CDR3 loop: CATSRGGTSGSTDTQYF. CDR3 nucleotides: TGTGCCACCAGCAGAGGAGGGACTAGCGGGAGTACAGATACGCAGTATTTT.

This chain uses TRBV29-1 with TRBJ2-3, with D possibly matching TRBD2 (7 bases). Germline V CDR1 and CDR2: SQVTM, ANQGSEA. V dropped 7 bases and J dropped 4 bases, with 15 bases sitting between them. The CDR3 is made up of 13 amino acids. CDR3 sequence: CSGGGGGADTQYF. The CDR3 DNA is TGCAGCGGAGGAGGGGGGGGCGCAGATACGCAGTATTTT.